This T cell receptor (beta chain) is from a study of low-dose radiotherapy and immunotherapy resistance in tumors. Across the whole study: The study gave Cohort 2 1 Gy per fraction every two weeks, totaling 13 Gy over 26 weeks. Every six weeks patients received intravenous ipilimumab 1 mg/kg, and every two weeks they received intravenous nivolumab 240 mg.

Gene-specific TRAV and TRBV primers were used for first-strand cDNA, covering alpha and beta chains. A roughly 22-cycle PCR with a constant-region primer and V-primer adapter amplified TCRs. mRNA that had been isolated underwent amplification through in vitro transcription. TCRdb processed the reads anew with MiXCR; each CDR3 protein has one entry. The repertoire includes about 84,000 distinct CDR3 sequences, around a sixth of them detected once, and less than 1.5% sits in the top ten. Time point specified: after trial treatment. This sample's treatment: LDRT plus nivolumab, ipilimumab, low-dose cyclophosphamide and aspirin (RACIN trial). Solid tumors that lacked tumor-infiltrating lymphocytes and were advanced were present in eligible patients. The CDR3 is 19 residues long. Per germline, CDR1 SGHVS and CDR2 FNYEAQ. The V and J ends lost 0 bases and 5 bases, in that order; junction bases with no gene match: 14.

This clonotype was detected a few times. This chain joins TRBV7-6 and TRBJ2-5; 11 bases are shared with TRBD2. The material was PBMCs, obtained after low-dose radiotherapy plus immunotherapy. The receptor was isolated from a male donor with prostate cancer. The CDR3 DNA reads as TGTGCCAGCAGCTTAGCACAAATAGGAACTAGCGGGAGCGGGGAGACCCAGTACTTC. This translates into CASSLAQIGTSGSGETQYF.